The T cell receptor (beta chain) under discussion was sequenced for a study of T cell changes during pregnancy in multiple sclerosis. Data came from immunoSEQ multiplex PCR; TCRdb stores just in-frame clones and leaves some out. The sample lists tens of thousands of clones, more than 80% occurring once. Germline V gene sequence: CDR1 SNHLY, CDR2 FYNNEI. The CDR3 loop spans 12 amino acids. Trimming removed 9 bases from V and 5 bases from J; junction bases left unmatched: 2. This TCR came from a female donor in good health, enrolled as a control in a pregnancy study. The chain recombines TRBV2 with TRBJ2-7, with 12 bases lining up with TRBD1. The sequences come from peripheral blood, collected in the second trimester of pregnancy. This chain's CDR3 is CARGQGAHEQYF. Here the CDR3 DNA reads TGTGCCAGGGGACAGGGGGCTCACGAGCAGTACTTC.